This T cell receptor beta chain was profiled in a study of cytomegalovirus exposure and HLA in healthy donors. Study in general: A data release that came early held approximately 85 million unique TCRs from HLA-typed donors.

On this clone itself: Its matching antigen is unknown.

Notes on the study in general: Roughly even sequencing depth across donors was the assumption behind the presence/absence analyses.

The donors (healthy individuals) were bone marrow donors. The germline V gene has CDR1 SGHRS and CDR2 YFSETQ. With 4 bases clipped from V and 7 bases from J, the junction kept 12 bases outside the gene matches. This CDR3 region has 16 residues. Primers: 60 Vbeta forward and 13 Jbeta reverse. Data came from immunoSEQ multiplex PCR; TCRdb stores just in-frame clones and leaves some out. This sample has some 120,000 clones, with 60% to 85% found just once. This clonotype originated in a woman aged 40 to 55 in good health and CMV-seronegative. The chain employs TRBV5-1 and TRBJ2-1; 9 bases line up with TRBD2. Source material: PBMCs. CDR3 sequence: CASSPPGSGSGNEQFF. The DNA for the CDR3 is TGCGCCAGCAGCCCTCCCGGTAGCGGGAGTGGTAATGAGCAGTTCTTC.